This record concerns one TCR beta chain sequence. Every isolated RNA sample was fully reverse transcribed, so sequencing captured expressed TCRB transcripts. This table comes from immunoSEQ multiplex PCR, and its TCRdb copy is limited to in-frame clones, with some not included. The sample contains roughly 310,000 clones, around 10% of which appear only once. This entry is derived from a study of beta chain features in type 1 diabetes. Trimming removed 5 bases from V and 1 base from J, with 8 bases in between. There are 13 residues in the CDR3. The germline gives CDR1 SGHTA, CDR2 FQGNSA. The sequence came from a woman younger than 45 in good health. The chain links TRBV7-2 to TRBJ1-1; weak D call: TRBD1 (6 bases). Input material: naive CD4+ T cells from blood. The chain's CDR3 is CASSAQGNTEAFF. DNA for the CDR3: TGTGCCAGCAGCGCACAGGGGAACACTGAAGCTTTCTTT.